This passage covers 27 T cell receptor beta chains from one sample sequenced in a study of human T cells and chemical hapten exposure. One entry per CDR3 protein results from TCRdb running MiXCR on the RACE reads. In the table there are fewer than 100,000 distinct CDR3 sequences, under 15% of which are singletons. Time point indicated: patch test 1, 2 weeks after DPC sensitization. Treatment of the sample: therapeutic diphenylcyclopropenone sensitization with weekly scalp DPC. Sequenced here: whole blood, sampled in connection with sensitization to the hapten diphenylcyclopropenone (DPC). Receptors were obtained from a woman in her thirties or forties with alopecia areata. Some clones in this sample may be carry-over from other donors' samples.

This clonotype has at least ten counts. J is TRBJ2-3 and V is TRBV30, with 10 positions matching TRBD2. The CDR3 is 16 residues long. The germline V gene encodes CDR1 GTSNPN and CDR2 SVGIG (reference sequence). The junction had 8 bases not matched to a gene; V was cut back by 1 base and J by 4 bases. CDR3 loop: CAWSAGPSGSSDTQYF. CDR3 DNA: TGTGCCTGGAGTGCGGGGCCTAGCGGGAGTTCAGATACGCAGTATTTT.

This clonotype was detected ten times or more. This chain joins TRBV9 and TRBJ1-4, with D unresolved. The CDR3 is 15 amino acids. V was pared by 3 bases and J by 7 bases, with 16 bases between. Germline V gives CDR1 SGDLS, CDR2 YYNGEE. This chain's CDR3 is CASSDLLCLVEKLFF. Written as DNA, the CDR3 is TGTGCCAGCAGCGACTTGCTGTGTCTGGTTGAAAAACTGTTTTTT.

This clonotype was seen repeatedly, ten times or more. The gene calls are TRBV6-5 and TRBJ2-5; unclear D gene. V lost 6 bases, J lost 5 bases, and 13 bases lay in between. The germline CDR1 and CDR2 sequences are MNHEY and SVGAGI. CDR3 size: 13 residues. CDR3 sequence (DNA): TGTGCCAGCAGCCGCTCCTTGACGGAGACCCAGTACTTC. Residues: CASSRSLTETQYF.

This clonotype was picked up a small number of times. The CDR3 loop is CASRGRAGSNEQFF. The CDR3 region has the DNA TGCGCCAGCAGGGGTAGGGCCGGGTCCAATGAGCAGTTCTTC. The rearrangement uses TRBV4-1 and TRBJ2-1; the D is unclear. CDR3 size: 14 residues. Germline values: CDR1 MGHRA, CDR2 YSYEKL. The V end lost 6 bases, the J end lost 6 bases, and 15 bases lay between the germline ends.

This clonotype was seen a few times. The J gene is TRBJ1-3, the V gene TRBV6-5; TRBD1 matches 8 bases. Germline V gives CDR1 MNHEY, CDR2 SVGAGI. V lost 0 bases and J lost 2; bases outside the gene matches: 3. This CDR3 has 16 amino acids. The CDR3, as DNA: TGTGCCAGCAGTTACTCAAACAGGGGGGCTGGAAACACCATATATTTT. This sequence encodes CASSYSNRGAGNTIYF.

This clonotype was counted between two and nine times. The V call is TRBV18, the J call TRBJ1-4; D may be TRBD1 (5 bases). CDR3 length: 15 amino acids. With 3 bases removed from V and 3 bases from J, the gap between germline ends came to 11 bases. CDR1 and CDR2 from the germline V gene are KGHSH and LQKENI. The CDR3: CASSPTGTANEKLFF. The CDR3, as DNA: TGTGCCAGCTCACCTACCGGGACGGCTAATGAAAAACTGTTTTTT.

This clonotype was seen at least ten times. The rearrangement uses TRBV10-3 and TRBJ2-1; a possible D gene is TRBD1 (6 bases). V dropped 10 bases and J dropped 0 bases, with 16 bases sitting between them. The CDR3 contains 15 residues. Germline V lookup: CDR1 ENHRY, CDR2 SYGVKD. The CDR3 region has the DNA TGTGCCACGGAGGACAGACCGGGCTCCTACAATGAGCAGTTCTTC. Protein sequence: CATEDRPGSYNEQFF.

This clonotype was seen more than once but under ten times. In nucleotides, the CDR3 is TGCGCCAGCAGGTCGATGGGGTCTACCCTGCAGGAAAAACTGTTTTTT. This codes for CASRSMGSTLQEKLFF. The chain joins TRBV5-1 to TRBJ1-4; D uncertain. Trimming removed 5 bases from V and 8 bases from J, with 22 bases in between. Germline loops: CDR1 SGHRS, CDR2 YFSETQ. CDR3 length: 16 amino acids.

Only a few counts were recorded for this clonotype. This chain connects TRBV28 to TRBJ2-7; the match to TRBD1 covers 9 bases. Germline assignment: CDR1 MDHEN and CDR2 SYDVKM. The CDR3 length is 16 residues. With V trimmed by 7 bases and J by 4 bases, 14 bases remained unmatched. The CDR3 bases are TGTGCCAGCAACGATCTCCCGGGACAGGGAGTTTACGAGCAGTACTTC. This encodes CASNDLPGQGVYEQYF. Supplemented by reference TRBV28 and TRBJ2-7, the full variable domain reads DVKVTQSSRYLVKRTGEKVFLECVQDMDHENMFWYRQDPGLGLRLIYFSYDVKMKEKGDIPEGYSVSREKKERFSLILESASTNQTSMYLCASNDLPGQGVYEQYFGPGTRLTVT.

The CDR3 protein is CASSIDTARDTQYF. The CDR3 bases are TGTGCCAGTAGTATAGACACAGCCCGAGATACGCAGTATTTT. V gene TRBV19 combines with J gene TRBJ2-3, with D uncertain. Trimming shortened V by 0 bases and J by 5 bases, and 9 bases separated the two germline ends. This CDR3 spans 14 amino acids. CDR1 and CDR2 (germline): LNHDA, SQIVND (reference sequence).

This clonotype was seen at least ten times. The rearrangement uses TRBV5-6 and TRBJ2-1; 14 bases match TRBD2. The CDR3 covers 16 residues. The germline V gene encodes CDR1 SGHDT and CDR2 YYEEEE. Trimming cost V 4 bases and J 7 bases; bases outside gene matches: 7. CDR3 in DNA: TGTGCCAGCAGCCAAGGGACTAGCGGGAGAATAAATGAGCAGTTCTTC. It yields the protein CASSQGTSGRINEQFF.

The rearrangement uses TRBV18 and TRBJ2-7, with D maybe TRBD1 (5 bases). The CDR3 is made up of 15 amino acids. V lost 0 bases to trimming and J lost 2 bases, with 11 bases between them. Germline-derived CDR1 and CDR2 are KGHSH and LQKENI. CDR3 sequence (DNA): TGTGCCAGCTCACCACCCAGAGGACAAACCTACGAGCAGTACTTC. This sequence encodes CASSPPRGQTYEQYF.

This clonotype was detected a few times. The genes are TRBV29-1 and TRBJ2-7; TRBD2 matches at 10 bases. Trimming removed 5 bases from V and 2 bases from J; junction bases left unmatched: 3. The germline V gene encodes CDR1 SQVTM and CDR2 ANQGSEA. The CDR3 spans 13 residues. The CDR3 DNA follows: TGCAGCGTTTCTACTAGCGGGACCTACGAGCAGTACTTC. As protein: CSVSTSGTYEQYF.

CDR3 protein: CASSKSDTYNEQFF. The CDR3 DNA follows: TGTGCCAGCAGCAAATCGGACACATACAATGAGCAGTTCTTC. This sequence joins TRBV6-5 and TRBJ2-1; TRBD1 might be the D (5 bases). Trimming stripped 6 bases from V and 4 bases from J, with 13 bases between. CDR1 is MNHEY, CDR2 SVGAGI, per germline. The length of the CDR3 is 14 residues.

This clonotype has more than one count but fewer than ten. The J gene is TRBJ2-1, the V gene TRBV6-1; 12 bases line up with TRBD2. This CDR3 is 15 amino acids long. V was pared by 2 bases and J by 12 bases, with 8 bases of the junction left unmatched. Germline V lookup: CDR1 MNHNS, CDR2 SASEGT. The CDR3: CASSEMLASGRVQFF. Here the CDR3 DNA reads TGTGCCAGCAGTGAAATGTTAGCTAGCGGGAGGGTGCAGTTCTTC.

This clonotype was observed a few times. The genes are TRBV29-1 and TRBJ1-4; possibly TRBD1 for D (5 bases). This CDR3 spans 14 amino acids. CDR1 is SQVTM and CDR2 is ANQGSEA in the germline V gene. The germline V and J ends were trimmed by 6 bases and 7 bases, with 18 bases remaining between them. The CDR3 spells CSVRKGDFGEKLFF. The CDR3 nucleotides are TGCAGCGTCCGAAAAGGGGATTTTGGTGAAAAACTGTTTTTT.

This clonotype has a handful of counts. The chain links TRBV12-3 or TRBV12-4 to TRBJ2-5; 9 nucleotides align to TRBD2. CDR3 length: 22 residues. Trimming at V came to 4 bases and at J to 0 bases, leaving 24 bases not matched to a gene. CDR3: CASSSLNVGIAGDVTYQETQYF. The DNA of the CDR3 is TGTGCCAGCAGTTCACTTAATGTGGGGATAGCGGGAGACGTCACGTACCAAGAGACCCAGTACTTC.

The J gene is TRBJ2-1, the V gene TRBV10-3, with D perhaps TRBD2 (5 bases). V was trimmed by 7 bases and J by 6 bases, leaving 13 bases between them. The CDR3 is 13 residues long. CDR1 is ENHRY and CDR2 is SYGVKD in the germline V gene. CDR3 in DNA: TGTGCCATCACCCCGGGATTACTCAATGAGCAGTTCTTC. It codes for CAITPGLLNEQFF.

As concerns this clonotype: A much larger clone differs from this one at a single base, so this may be a read error. The V and J genes are TRBV7-9 and TRBJ1-5, with TRBD1 identical over 7 bases. The V segment lost 5 bases and the J segment 4 bases; nucleotides outside the gene matches: 5. CDR3 length equals 14 residues. Per germline, CDR1 SEHNR and CDR2 FQNEAQ (reference sequence). The CDR3 sequence is CASSISRGNQPQHF. CDR3 bases: TGTGCCAGCAGCATATCCAGGGGGAATCAGCCCCAGCATTTT.

This clonotype was counted many times. The J gene is TRBJ1-1, the V gene TRBV2; D is possibly TRBD1 (5 bases). The CDR3 sequence is 14 residues long. The germline V gene has CDR1 SNHLY and CDR2 FYNNEI. V lost 0 bases and J lost 6, with 11 bases in between. CDR3 in amino acids: CASSEAQGVPEAFF. CDR3 DNA: TGTGCCAGCAGTGAAGCGCAGGGCGTACCTGAAGCTTTCTTT.

The chain couples TRBV28 to TRBJ1-3; a weak D match, TRBD1 (5 bases). With 2 bases removed from V and 2 bases from J, the gap between germline ends came to 7 bases. CDR1 MDHEN and CDR2 SYDVKM come from the germline V gene. The CDR3 contains 14 residues. The DNA for the CDR3 is TGTGCCAGCAGTTTAGGGGGGGCTGGAAACACCATATATTTT. Encoded protein: CASSLGGAGNTIYF.

This clonotype was seen a handful of times. This chain links TRBV29-1 with TRBJ2-2; no firm D call. Trimming cost V 2 bases and J 1 base, with 5 bases left between them. Germline CDR1 SQVTM, CDR2 ANQGSEA. This CDR3 is 13 amino acids long. CDR3 in DNA: TGCAGCGTTGAAAACCAGAACACCGGGGAGCTGTTTTTT. Protein sequence: CSVENQNTGELFF.

This clonotype was observed many times. CDR3 sequence (DNA): TGTGCCAGCAGGCCCCTAGTGAGGGCCTACAATGAGCAGTTCTTC. Protein sequence: CASRPLVRAYNEQFF. The V gene is TRBV6-6, the J gene TRBJ2-1, with D maybe TRBD2 (5 bases). CDR1 is MNHNY and CDR2 is SVGAGI in the germline V gene (reference sequence). This CDR3 has 15 residues. Trimming removed 6 bases at V and 2 bases at J, with 14 bases between.

This clonotype was seen more than once but under ten times. The chain employs TRBV28 and TRBJ1-6; D gene unclear. The CDR3 runs 13 residues. CDR1 MDHEN and CDR2 SYDVKM come from the germline V gene. The V gene lost 8 bases and the J gene lost 7 bases, with 12 bases spanning the gap. CDR3 DNA: TGTGCCAGCTTTGGGCATTCCAATTCACCCCTCCACTTT. This encodes CASFGHSNSPLHF. The full variable domain, its missing parts supplied by reference TRBV28 and TRBJ1-6, is DVKVTQSSRYLVKRTGEKVFLECVQDMDHENMFWYRQDPGLGLRLIYFSYDVKMKEKGDIPEGYSVSREKKERFSLILESASTNQTSMYLCASFGHSNSPLHFGNGTRLTVT.

This clonotype was picked up a small number of times. The chain is built from TRBV5-1 and TRBJ2-7; D might be TRBD1 or TRBD2, each matching 5 bases. Trimming removed 3 bases at V and 2 bases at J, with 15 bases between. The CDR3 has 15 residues. The germline V gene has CDR1 SGHRS and CDR2 YFSETQ. The CDR3 sequence is CASSSGTSTAYEQYF. The DNA of the CDR3 is TGCGCCAGCAGCTCCGGGACCTCCACCGCCTACGAGCAGTACTTC.

In its sample, this clonotype was seen a few times. V is TRBV18 and J is TRBJ1-2, with 7 bases aligning to TRBD1. V shed 3 bases, J shed 4 bases, and the junction held 2 bases outside the gene matches. Germline V gene sequence: CDR1 KGHSH, CDR2 LQKENI. CDR3 size: 13 residues. This CDR3 reads CASSPDRAYGYTF. The CDR3 coding sequence is TGTGCCAGCTCACCCGACAGGGCCTATGGCTACACCTTC.

The V call is TRBV7-6, the J call TRBJ1-2; maybe TRBD1 (5 bases). Germline V CDR1 and CDR2: SGHVS, FNYEAQ. The CDR3 is 17 residues long. The V and J ends lost 0 bases and 5 bases respectively, with 19 bases between them. CDR3 DNA: TGTGCCAGCAGCTTAGCGCCGAATGGGGCCAGGGTATATGGCTACACCTTC. Translated, it gives CASSLAPNGARVYGYTF. The whole variable domain, remainder taken from reference TRBV7-6 and TRBJ1-2, is GAGVSQSPRYKVTKRGQDVALRCDPISGHVSLYWYRQALGQGPEFLTYFNYEAQQDKSGLPNDRFSAERPEGSISTLTIQRTEQRDSAMYRCASSLAPNGARVYGYTFGSGTRLTVV.